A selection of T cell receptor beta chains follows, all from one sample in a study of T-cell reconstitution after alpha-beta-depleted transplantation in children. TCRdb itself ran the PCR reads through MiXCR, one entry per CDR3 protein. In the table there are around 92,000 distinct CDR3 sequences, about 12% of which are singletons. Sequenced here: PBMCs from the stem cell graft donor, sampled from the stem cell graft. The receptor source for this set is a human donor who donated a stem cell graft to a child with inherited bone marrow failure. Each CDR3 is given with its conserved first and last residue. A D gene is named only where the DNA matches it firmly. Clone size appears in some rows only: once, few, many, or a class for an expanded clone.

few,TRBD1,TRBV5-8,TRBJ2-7,TGTGCCAGCAGCTTGATGACAGGGGATACCTACGAGCAGTACTTC,CASSLMTGDTYEQYF
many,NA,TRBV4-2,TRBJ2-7,TGTGCCAGCAGCCAAGATCTTCGGCAGGGTTCCCACGAGCAGTACTTC,CASSQDLRQGSHEQYF
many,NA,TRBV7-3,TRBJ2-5,TGTGCCAGCAGGTCCCAAGAGACCCAGTACTTC,CASRSQETQYF
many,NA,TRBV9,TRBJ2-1,TGTGCCAGCAGCGGGGAGGCCTACAATGAGCAGTTCTTC,CASSGEAYNEQFF
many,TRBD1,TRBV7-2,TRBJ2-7,TGTGCCAGCAGTCCCCGGACAGGGTTTTACGAGCAGTACTTC,CASSPRTGFYEQYF
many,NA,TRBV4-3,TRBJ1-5,TGCGCCAGCAGCCAAGGTATGGGGTTTAGCAATCAGCCCCAGCATTTT,CASSQGMGFSNQPQHF
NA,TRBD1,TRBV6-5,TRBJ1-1,TGTGCCAGCCGTTCGACAGGGTGGTCTGAAGCTTTCTTT,CASRSTGWSEAFF
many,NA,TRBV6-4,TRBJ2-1,TGTGCCAGCAGTGACTCTAGCGGCTCCTACAATGAGCAGTTCTTC,CASSDSSGSYNEQFF
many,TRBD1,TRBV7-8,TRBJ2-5,TGTGCCAGCAGCTTACACCGACAGGGTCGAGAGACCCAGTACTTC,CASSLHRQGRETQYF
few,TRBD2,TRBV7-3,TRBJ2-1,TGTGCCAGCAGCTTTGGACTAGCCGAATACAATGAGCAGTTCTTC,CASSFGLAEYNEQFF
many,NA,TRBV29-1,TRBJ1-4,TGCAGCGTTGGGGGAGGGACAAAAGAAAAACTGTTTTTT,CSVGGGTKEKLFF
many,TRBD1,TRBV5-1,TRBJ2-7,TGCGCCAGCAGCCTGGAGCCGGGACAGTCCTACGAGCAGTACTTC,CASSLEPGQSYEQYF
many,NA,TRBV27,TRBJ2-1,TGTGCCAGCGGGGTAAAGAACCCATTGGTCTTC,CASGVKNPLVF
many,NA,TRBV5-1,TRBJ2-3,TGCGCCAGCAGCCCCCTGACCCGGGAAAGCACAGATACGCAGTATTTT,CASSPLTRESTDTQYF
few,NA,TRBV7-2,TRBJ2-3,TGTGCCAGCAGCCTCAAACAAACGGCGCCCACAGATACGCAGTATTTT,CASSLKQTAPTDTQYF
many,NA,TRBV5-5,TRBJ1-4,TGTGCCAGCAGCCTCCTGCAAGCAACTAATGAAAAACTGTTTTTT,CASSLLQATNEKLFF
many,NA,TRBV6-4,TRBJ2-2,TGTGCCAGCAGGGGTGCAACCGGGGAGCTGTTTTTT,CASRGATGELFF
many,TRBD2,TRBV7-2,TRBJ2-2,TGTGCCAGCAGCCCCGATGTCGGGGGGGCCGGGGAGCTGTTTTTT,CASSPDVGGAGELFF
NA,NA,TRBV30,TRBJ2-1,TGTGCCTGGAGTTACAGGGCCGGGACAACCTACAATGAGCAGTTCTTC,CAWSYRAGTTYNEQFF
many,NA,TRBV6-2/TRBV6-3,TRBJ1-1,TGTGCCAGCACTTCATCGGGGGGGGGCACTGAAGCTTTCTTT,CASTSSGGGTEAFF
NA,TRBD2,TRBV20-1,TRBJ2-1,TGCAGTGCTAGAGACTCCTTGAGGAGCGGGGGCTACAATGAGCAGTTCTTC,CSARDSLRSGGYNEQFF
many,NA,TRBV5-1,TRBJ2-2,TGCGCCAGCAAATTGCTTATAGAACCCACCGGGGAGCTGTTTTTT,CASKLLIEPTGELFF
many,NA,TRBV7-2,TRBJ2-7,TGTGCCAGCAGCCTAACAGGGACTACTCCGTACGAGCAGTACTTC,CASSLTGTTPYEQYF
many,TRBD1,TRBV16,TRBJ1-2,TGTGCCAGCAGCCGACCGACAGGGTTCGGCTACACCTTC,CASSRPTGFGYTF
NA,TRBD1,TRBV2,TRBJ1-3,TGTGCCAGCAACCGGGACAGGGCTTCTGGAAACACCATATATTTT,CASNRDRASGNTIYF
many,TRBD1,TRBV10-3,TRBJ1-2,TGTGCCATCAGTCAAACAGGGGGCGTGAGCTATGGCTACACCTTC,CAISQTGGVSYGYTF
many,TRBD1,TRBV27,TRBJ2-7,TGTGCCAGCAGACAGGGGGTTATGTACGAGCAGTACTTC,CASRQGVMYEQYF
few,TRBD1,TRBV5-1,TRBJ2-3,TGCGCCAGCAGTGAACAGGGGGCTAGCACAGATACGCAGTATTTT,CASSEQGASTDTQYF
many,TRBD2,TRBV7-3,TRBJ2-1,TGTGCCAGCAGCTTAAAGATAGCGGGAGACGGTGAGCAGTTCTTC,CASSLKIAGDGEQFF
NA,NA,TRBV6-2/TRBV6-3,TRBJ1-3,TGTGCCAGCAGCCGTGTAACTTCAGCCTCTGGAAACACCATATATTTT,CASSRVTSASGNTIYF
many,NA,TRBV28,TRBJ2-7,TGTGCCAGCATCTTCCCGGAACGGGAGTCGCTCGAGCAGTACTTC,CASIFPERESLEQYF
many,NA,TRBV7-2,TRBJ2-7,TGTGCCAGCAGCTTATTGGGGACGGCACCCTACGAGCAGTACTTC,CASSLLGTAPYEQYF
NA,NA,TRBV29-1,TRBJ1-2,TGCAGCGTACCCCCGTACGGCTACACCTTC,CSVPPYGYTF
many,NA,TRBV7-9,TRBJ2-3,TGTGCCAGCATCCTTAGGGTTGCGAGCACAGATACGCAGTATTTT,CASILRVASTDTQYF
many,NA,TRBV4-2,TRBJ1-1,TGTGCCAGCAGCCAAGATGAGGGTGCTGAAGCTTTCTTT,CASSQDEGAEAFF
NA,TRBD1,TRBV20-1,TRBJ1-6,TGCAGTGCTAGAGAGGGTAGGGGTAGAGGGGGCTTCTATAATTCACCCCTCCACTTT,CSAREGRGRGGFYNSPLHF
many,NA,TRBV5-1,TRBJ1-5,TGCGCCAGCAGCTTGTCTGGCAGTTATAGCAATCAGCCCCAGCATTTT,CASSLSGSYSNQPQHF
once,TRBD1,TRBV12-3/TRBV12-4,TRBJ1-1,TGTGCCAGCAGCCTACCGGGACAGGGGGACACTGAAGCTTTCTTT,CASSLPGQGDTEAFF
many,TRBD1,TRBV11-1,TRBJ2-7,TGTGCCAGCAGAATAGGAGTCGGACAGGGGGTTTCTCTCTCCTACGAGCAGTACTTC,CASRIGVGQGVSLSYEQYF
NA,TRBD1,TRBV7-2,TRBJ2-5,TGTGCCAGCAGCTCGAACCACGGACAGGGATTGGATACCCAGTACTTC,CASSSNHGQGLDTQYF
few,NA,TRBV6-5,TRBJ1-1,TGTGCCAGCAGTTACGGAGGATTGATGAACACTGAAGCTTTCTTT,CASSYGGLMNTEAFF
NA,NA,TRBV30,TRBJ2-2,TGTGCCTGGAGTATAGGGGTCTTGAACACCGGGGAGCTGTTTTTT,CAWSIGVLNTGELFF
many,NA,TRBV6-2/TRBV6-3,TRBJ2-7,TGTGCCAGCACCAGAGGGTACGAGCAGTACTTC,CASTRGYEQYF
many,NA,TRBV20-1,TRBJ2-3,TGCAGTGCTCGGGAGGGGGCCCCAGATACGCAGTATTTT,CSAREGAPDTQYF
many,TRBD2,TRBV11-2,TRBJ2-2,TGTGCCAGCAGCGGAGGACTAGCGGCTGTGAACACCGGGGAGCTGTTTTTT,CASSGGLAAVNTGELFF
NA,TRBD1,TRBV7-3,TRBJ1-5,TGTGCCAGCAGCTTCACCGGGACAGGGGATTATCAGCCCCAGCATTTT,CASSFTGTGDYQPQHF
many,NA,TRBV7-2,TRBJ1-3,TGTGCCAGCAGCTTCCTCGGGGAGGGAAACACCATATATTTT,CASSFLGEGNTIYF
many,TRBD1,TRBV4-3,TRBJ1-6,TGCGCCAGCAGCCAAGGGGACAGGGGGGGATCACCCCTCCACTTT,CASSQGDRGGSPLHF
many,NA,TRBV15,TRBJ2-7,TGTGCCACCAGCTTTAGGGCGGGCGGGTACGAGCAGTACTTC,CATSFRAGGYEQYF